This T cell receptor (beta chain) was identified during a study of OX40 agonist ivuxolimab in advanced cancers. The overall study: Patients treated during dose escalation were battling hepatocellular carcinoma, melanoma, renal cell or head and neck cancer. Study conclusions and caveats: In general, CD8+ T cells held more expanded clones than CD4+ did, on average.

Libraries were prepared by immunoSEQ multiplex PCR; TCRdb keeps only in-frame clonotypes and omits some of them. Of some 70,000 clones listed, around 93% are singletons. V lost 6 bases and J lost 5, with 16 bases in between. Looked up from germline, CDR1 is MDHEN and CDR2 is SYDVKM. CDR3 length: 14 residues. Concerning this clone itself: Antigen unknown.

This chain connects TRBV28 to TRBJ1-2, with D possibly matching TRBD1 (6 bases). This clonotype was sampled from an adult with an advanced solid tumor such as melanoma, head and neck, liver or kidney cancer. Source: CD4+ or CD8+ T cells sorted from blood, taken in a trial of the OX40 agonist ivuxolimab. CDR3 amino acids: CASSTSDRLYGYTF. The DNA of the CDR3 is TGTGCCAGCAGCACCTCCGACAGGCTGTATGGCTACACCTTC.